These T cell receptor beta chains were read from a single sample in a study of cytomegalovirus exposure and HLA in healthy donors. Some clones are missing from TCRdb's copy, which holds only in-frame ones; the method was immunoSEQ multiplex PCR. The sample has about 190,000 clones, roughly four fifths seen once. Sequencing was carried out using PBMCs. The source is a woman aged 25-40 years in good health and CMV-seropositive. Both conserved end residues are part of each CDR3. D genes are given only for firm matches. Only part of the rows carry a size: once, few, many, or a class if the clone is expanded.

TRBD1 - TRBJ1-3 TRBV4-1 CASSQATGGFGNTIYF TGCGCCAGCAGCCAAGCTACAGGGGGCTTTGGAAACACCATATATTTT
- - TRBJ2-7 TRBV5-1 CASGTGGSYEQYF TGCGCCAGCGGGACTGGGGGGTCCTACGAGCAGTACTTC
TRBD2 - TRBJ2-1 TRBV19 CASSRDDSGVYGEQFF TGTGCCAGTAGTCGCGACGATAGCGGGGTTTACGGTGAGCAGTTCTTC
TRBD2 few TRBJ2-4 TRBV5-1 CASSTSGGGNIQYF TGCGCCAGCAGCACTAGCGGTGGGGGGAACATTCAGTACTTC
TRBD1 - TRBJ2-7 TRBV4-1 CASSQRDSETDEQYF TGCGCCAGCAGCCAACGGGACAGTGAGACGGACGAGCAGTACTTC
TRBD1 - TRBJ2-7 TRBV28 CASTETGQVSYEQYF TGTGCCAGCACCGAGACGGGACAGGTCTCCTACGAGCAGTACTTC
TRBD2 few TRBJ2-7 TRBV28 CASCLQREWNEQYF TGTGCCAGCTGCCTACAGCGGGAGTGGAACGAGCAGTACTTC
TRBD1 - TRBJ2-7 TRBV6-5 CASSDRQGTKQYF TGTGCCAGCAGTGACCGACAGGGGACAAAGCAGTACTTC
TRBD1 - TRBJ2-7 TRBV27 CASSLLGQGYEQYF TGTGCCAGCAGTTTATTAGGACAGGGCTACGAGCAGTACTTC
- - TRBJ1-1 TRBV27 CASSLRPGNTEAFF TGTGCCAGCAGTTTACGTCCAGGGAACACTGAAGCTTTCTTT
- - TRBJ2-7 TRBV11-2 CASSLAGLAYEQYF TGTGCCAGCAGCTTAGCTGGACTCGCCTACGAGCAGTACTTC
TRBD1 - TRBJ2-7 TRBV19 CASSGILTGQYYEQYF TGTGCCAGTAGTGGCATCTTAACGGGACAGTACTACGAGCAGTACTTC
- - TRBJ1-4 TRBV6-1 CASSDCPSLLVDNEKLFF TGTGCCAGCAGTGACTGTCCAAGTCTCCTAGTCGACAATGAAAAACTGTTTTTT
TRBD1 - TRBJ2-7 TRBV11-1 CASSPRTGRSKEQYF TGTGCCAGCAGCCCCCGGACAGGGCGATCGAAGGAGCAGTACTTC
- - TRBJ1-2 TRBV5-6 CASSFRGLDGYTF TGTGCCAGCAGCTTCAGGGGTCTGGATGGCTACACCTTC
- - TRBJ1-1 TRBV10-3 CASSEWQGGTEAFF TGTGCCAGCAGTGAGTGGCAGGGAGGTACTGAAGCTTTCTTT
- - TRBJ1-6 TRBV6-1 CASSGRTGGNSPLHF TGTGCCAGCAGTGGGAGGACGGGAGGGAATTCACCCCTCCACTTT
TRBD2 - TRBJ2-1 TRBV27 CASNPTSGRRQFF TGTGCCAGCAACCCTACTAGCGGGAGGCGGCAGTTCTTC
TRBD1 - TRBJ1-5 TRBV19 CASSSHRGNQPQHF TGTGCCAGTAGTTCCCACAGGGGAAATCAGCCCCAGCATTTT
- - TRBJ1-4 TRBV6-5 CVSRLGGNEKLFF TGTGTCAGCCGCTTGGGGGGTAATGAAAAACTGTTTTTT
- - TRBJ2-1 TRBV5-4 CASSSAGGTTYNEQFF TGTGCCAGCAGCTCCGCCGGCGGCACCACCTACAATGAGCAGTTCTTC
TRBD1 - TRBJ1-4 TRBV28 CASSARDREEKLFF TGTGCCAGCAGCGCTCGGGACAGGGAGGAAAAACTGTTTTTT
- once TRBJ1-4 TRBV6-5 CASARGWTNEKLFF TGTGCCAGTGCAAGGGGGTGGACTAATGAAAAACTGTTTTTT
- few TRBJ2-1 TRBV21-1 CASSRLLRLAGGNEQFF TGTGCCAGCAGCCGCCTTTTGCGGCTAGCGGGAGGCAATGAGCAGTTCTTC
- once TRBJ2-5 TRBV5-4 CASSLASAYHFLQETQYF TGTGCCAGCAGCTTGGCCAGCGCCTACCACTTTCTCCAAGAGACCCAGTACTTC
- few TRBJ2-7 TRBV27 CASSSFILYPYEQYF TGTGCCAGCAGTTCCTTTATCCTCTACCCCTACGAGCAGTACTTC
TRBD2 - TRBJ2-7 TRBV5-6 CASSLGLAGVISYEQYF TGTGCCAGCAGCTTGGGACTAGCGGGAGTCATTTCCTACGAGCAGTACTTC
- - TRBJ1-2 TRBV6-5 CASSYRGAAGYTF TGTGCCAGCAGTTACCGGGGAGCAGCTGGCTACACCTTC
TRBD2 once TRBJ2-6 TRBV5-8 CASSGTSGSGANVLTF TGTGCCAGCAGCGGGACTAGCGGCTCTGGGGCCAACGTCCTGACTTTC
TRBD1 - TRBJ2-5 TRBV6-1 CASSDGQGAGETQYF TGTGCCAGCAGTGATGGACAGGGCGCGGGGGAGACCCAGTACTTC
- few TRBJ2-7 TRBV11-2 CASSLDLSGRDEQYF TGTGCCAGCAGCTTAGATCTCAGCGGACGGGACGAGCAGTACTTC
TRBD2 - TRBJ2-7 TRBV28 CASSFATSGVVRYEQYF TGTGCCAGCAGTTTCGCGACTAGCGGGGTCGTCCGCTACGAGCAGTACTTC
- - TRBJ2-1 TRBV7-9 CSSSLARLGEQFF TGTTCCAGCAGCTTAGCGCGGTTAGGTGAGCAGTTCTTC
- - TRBJ1-2 TRBV4-1 CASSPRGGTAKGVYGYTF TGCGCCAGCAGCCCGAGGGGGGGAACGGCTAAAGGGGTGTATGGCTACACCTTC
TRBD2 - TRBJ2-3 TRBV19 CASSWTSGSGSTDTQYF TGTGCCAGTAGTTGGACTAGCGGGAGCGGAAGCACAGATACGCAGTATTTT
TRBD1 - TRBJ2-5 TRBV29-1 CSAGTVQETQYF TGCAGCGCCGGGACAGTTCAAGAGACCCAGTACTTC
TRBD1 - TRBJ1-2 TRBV5-4 CASSQGQGRYGYTF TGTGCCAGCAGCCAGGGACAGGGAAGATATGGCTACACCTTC
TRBD1 - TRBJ1-1 TRBV19 CASSTTGWTEAFF TGTGCCAGTAGTACGACAGGGTGGACTGAAGCTTTCTTT
- - TRBJ2-7 TRBV7-9 CASSPGQTSYEQYF TGTGCCAGCAGCCCCGGACAGACCTCCTACGAGCAGTACTTC
- - TRBJ1-1 TRBV29-1 CSVVGLYTEAFF TGCAGCGTGGTTGGACTCTACACTGAAGCTTTCTTT
- few TRBJ2-6 TRBV19 CASSRDTPGANVLTF TGTGCCAGTAGTAGGGACACGCCTGGGGCCAACGTCCTGACTTTC
TRBD1 - TRBJ1-5 TRBV28 CASSSQGRRISNQPQHF TGTGCCAGCAGTTCACAGGGGAGGAGGATTAGCAATCAGCCCCAGCATTTT
TRBD2 - TRBJ2-1 TRBV19 CASSISGRVYEQFF TGTGCCAGTAGTATCAGCGGGAGGGTCTATGAGCAGTTCTTC
TRBD1 - TRBJ1-5 TRBV19 CASSMGQLSNQPQHF TGTGCCAGTAGTATGGGACAGCTTAGCAATCAGCCCCAGCATTTT
- - TRBJ2-2 TRBV7-9 CSSSFSGARPNTGELFF TGTTCCAGCAGCTTTTCGGGTGCTCGCCCGAACACCGGGGAGCTGTTTTTT
TRBD1 - TRBJ2-3 TRBV28 CASSLLGTGGPTDTQYF TGTGCCAGCAGTTTGTTGGGGACAGGGGGTCCCACAGATACGCAGTATTTT
TRBD1 once TRBJ2-7 TRBV7-9 CASSDRDHEQYF TGTGCCAGCAGCGACAGGGACCACGAGCAGTACTTC
- - TRBJ2-1 TRBV5-1 CASSPRDIYNEQFF TGCGCCAGCAGCCCCCGGGACATTTACAATGAGCAGTTCTTC
- - TRBJ2-7 TRBV19 CASSVGAPEVYEQYF TGTGCCAGTAGCGTGGGGGCGCCGGAGGTCTACGAGCAGTACTTC
TRBD1 few TRBJ1-1 TRBV6-5 CATFGQGGTEAFF TGTGCCACCTTTGGACAGGGCGGCACTGAAGCTTTCTTT
- few TRBJ2-1 TRBV27 CASSTYTDSEQFF TGTGCCAGCAGTACCTACACGGACAGTGAGCAGTTCTTC
TRBD2 - TRBJ2-1 TRBV2 CATSLAGAYNEQFF TGTGCCACGTCATTAGCGGGAGCATACAATGAGCAGTTCTTC
- - TRBJ1-2 TRBV19 CASSIAPLYGYTF TGTGCCAGTAGTATAGCCCCCCTCTATGGCTACACCTTC
TRBD2 few TRBJ2-1 TRBV7-2 CASRSGTSSYNEQFF TGTGCCAGCAGGTCCGGGACTAGCTCGTACAATGAGCAGTTCTTC